This TCR beta chain was sequenced for a study of shared clonotypes between healthy human individuals. V was shortened by 2 bases and J by 5 bases, with 4 bases between the two germline ends. This CDR3 is 12 amino acids long. Germline CDR1 and CDR2: ENHRY and SYGVKD. Profiling relied on immunoSEQ multiplex PCR, and the TCRdb table lists in-frame clones only, not all of them. The sample consists of approximately 1,000,000 clones, about four fifths of them appearing once. The V gene is TRBV10-3, the J gene TRBJ2-1, with D unresolved. The TCR comes from a man aged 18 to 30 in good health. Some clones in this sample may be carry-over from other donors' samples. Sequenced sample: memory CD4+ T cells from PBMCs. The subset denotes: CD45RA-negative fraction. The CDR3 DNA is TGTGCCATCAGTGAGCGAAACAATGAGCAGTTCTTC. Its protein is CAISERNNEQFF.